Shown below are 15 T cell receptor beta chains from a single sample sequenced in a study of shared clonotypes between healthy human individuals. Measured with immunoSEQ multiplex PCR; TCRdb has only the in-frame clones, and not every one. The table records about 95,000 clones, around two thirds of them present only once. The sequencing sample was made of memory CD8+ T cells sorted from blood. Subset in this sample: CD45RO+ cells pooled with CCR7-negative TemRA cells. These receptors all come from a man aged 30 to 45 in good health.

This chain connects TRBV27 to TRBJ2-3; weak D call: TRBD1 (5 bases). Germline V gene data show CDR1 as MNHEY and CDR2 as SMNVEV (reference sequence). V lost 3 bases, J lost 6 bases, and 10 bases lay in between. The CDR3 is made up of 13 amino acids. The CDR3 is CASSFPSGDTQYF. CDR3 in DNA: TGTGCCAGCAGTTTTCCCTCAGGGGATACGCAGTATTTT.

The CDR3 region has the DNA TGTGCCAGCAGCGGACTAAGCGCCTTGTATGAGCAGTTCTTC. It codes for CASSGLSALYEQFF. This chain uses TRBV7-4 with TRBJ2-1, with D possibly matching TRBD2 (6 bases). The CDR3 is 14 amino acids. Trimming took off 5 bases at V and 8 bases at J, with 16 bases between the two ends. Germline CDR1 is SGHVT and CDR2 is SQSDAQ.

This clone was counted a few times. The genes are TRBV25-1 and TRBJ1-5; D perhaps matches TRBD1 (5 bases). V dropped 4 bases and J dropped 4 bases, with 11 bases sitting between them. Looked up from germline, CDR1 is MGHDK and CDR2 is SYGVNS. This CDR3 has 14 residues. CDR3 amino acids: CASSVGGANQPQHF. The CDR3 DNA reads as TGTGCCAGCAGTGTTGGGGGTGCAAATCAGCCCCAGCATTTT.

This rearrangement joins TRBV11-3 to TRBJ2-7; 7 bases agree with TRBD1. This CDR3 comprises 14 residues. Germline V gene sequence: CDR1 SGHNT, CDR2 YENEEA. The J segment lost 0 bases and the V segment lost 5 bases, leaving 4 bases of the junction unmatched. The CDR3 DNA follows: TGTGCCAGCAGCCCGAGGGGGCGCTCCTACGAGCAGTACTTC. The encoded protein is CASSPRGRSYEQYF.

The V call is TRBV5-1, the J call TRBJ2-2; possible D gene TRBD1, 6 bases. The germline gives CDR1 SGHRS, CDR2 YFSETQ. This CDR3 is built from 16 residues. Trimming shortened V by 4 bases and J by 6 bases, and 19 bases separated the two germline ends. CDR3 amino acids: CASSAGTRERSGELFF. The CDR3 region has the DNA TGCGCCAGCAGCGCTGGGACAAGGGAGAGATCCGGGGAGCTGTTTTTT.

The J gene is TRBJ2-1, the V gene TRBV5-1; TRBD2 is a possible D gene (6 bases). Germline loops: CDR1 SGHRS, CDR2 YFSETQ. This CDR3 comprises 14 residues. V lost 6 bases, J lost 5 bases, and 15 bases lay in between. In DNA, the CDR3 is TGCGCCAGCAACAACCGGGGACTCGACAATGAGCAGTTCTTC. Amino acids: CASNNRGLDNEQFF.

This clone was detected a few times. V usage is TRBV28 and J usage is TRBJ2-7; no reliable D call. Germline V gives CDR1 MDHEN, CDR2 SYDVKM. The CDR3 loop spans 12 amino acids. V gave up 8 bases and J gave up 2 bases, with 10 bases separating them. DNA of the CDR3: TGTGCCAGCTCAGGAATAGCCTACGAGCAGTACTTC. As protein: CASSGIAYEQYF. The variable domain in full, with the rest retrieved from reference TRBV28 and TRBJ2-7, is DVKVTQSSRYLVKRTGEKVFLECVQDMDHENMFWYRQDPGLGLRLIYFSYDVKMKEKGDIPEGYSVSREKKERFSLILESASTNQTSMYLCASSGIAYEQYFGPGTRLTVT.

J is TRBJ2-5 and V is TRBV6-5; a weak D match, TRBD1 (5 bases). Germline assignment: CDR1 MNHEY and CDR2 SVGAGI. The germline V and J ends were trimmed by 2 bases and 4 bases, with 8 bases remaining between them. The CDR3 sequence is 13 residues long. The CDR3 spells CASSYGRAETQYF. CDR3 DNA: TGTGCCAGCAGTTACGGCAGGGCAGAGACCCAGTACTTC.

The chain joins TRBV7-9 to TRBJ2-2; D possibly corresponds to TRBD2 (5 bases). Trimming left V 7 bases short and J 1 base short, with 13 bases between. Germline V gene sequence: CDR1 SEHNR, CDR2 FQNEAQ (reference sequence). This CDR3 has 15 amino acids. DNA of the CDR3: TGTGCCAGCACCCCCCAGCGGTTGAACACCGGGGAGCTGTTTTTT. Translating it yields CASTPQRLNTGELFF.

The V gene is TRBV9, the J gene TRBJ1-5; 9 positions match TRBD1. In germline, CDR1 is SGDLS, CDR2 YYNGEE. The J segment lost 7 bases and the V segment lost 4 bases, leaving 15 bases of the junction unmatched. This CDR3 has 17 amino acids. CDR3 sequence (DNA): TGTGCCAGCAGCCCGACGCCTGAGGGACAGGGAGGCCAGCCCCAGCATTTT. Translating it yields CASSPTPEGQGGQPQHF.

The V call is TRBV5-4, the J call TRBJ1-4; no definite D call. Trimming cost V 4 bases and J 4 bases, with 11 bases left between them. Per the germline V gene, CDR1 is SGHNT and CDR2 is YYREEE (reference sequence). The CDR3 runs 14 residues. The CDR3 sequence: CASSRAANNEKLFF. In DNA form, the CDR3 reads TGTGCCAGCAGCAGGGCAGCGAATAATGAAAAACTGTTTTTT.

The genes are TRBV2 and TRBJ1-1; 9 bases match TRBD1. Losses at the gene ends were 8 bases for V and 5 bases for J; bases not matched to a gene: 6. Germline-derived CDR1 and CDR2 are SNHLY and FYNNEI. This CDR3 contains 13 residues. DNA of the CDR3: TGTGCCAGCTCACAGGGGGCGGGTACTGAAGCTTTCTTT. Translated, it gives CASSQGAGTEAFF.

The chain has TRBV4-1 and TRBJ2-2, with D perhaps matching TRBD2 (5 bases). V gave up 4 bases and J gave up 8 bases, with 8 bases separating them. This CDR3 region has 12 residues. CDR1 MGHRA and CDR2 YSYEKL come from the germline V gene. CDR3 residues: CASSPSFGELFF. Written as DNA, the CDR3 is TGCGCCAGCAGCCCTAGCTTTGGGGAGCTGTTTTTT.

The chain is built from TRBV15 and TRBJ1-1; weak D call: TRBD1 (5 bases). The CDR3 is made up of 15 amino acids. Germline assignment: CDR1 LNHNV and CDR2 YYDKDF (reference sequence). V lost 0 bases and J lost 4, with 12 bases in between. The CDR3 reads CATSRDRDGGTEAFF. The CDR3 DNA reads TGTGCCACCAGCAGAGACAGGGATGGGGGCACTGAAGCTTTCTTT.

This clone is a singleton in its sample. J is TRBJ2-2 and V is TRBV6-4; no firm D call. V lost 2 bases, J lost 5 bases, and 6 bases lay in between. The CDR3 loop spans 13 amino acids. Germline CDR1 MRHNA, CDR2 SNTAGT. The chain's CDR3 is CASSDSETGELFF. As DNA, the CDR3 is TGTGCCAGCAGTGACAGCGAGACCGGGGAGCTGTTTTTT.